This entry lists 3 T cell receptor beta chains sequenced from one sample in a study of blood T cell repertoires in COVID-19. Some clones are missing from TCRdb's copy, which holds only in-frame ones; the method was immunoSEQ multiplex PCR. This table holds around 140,000 clones, approximately 80% found once. Sample: peripheral blood. These receptors were obtained from a human donor in a cohort sampled during active COVID-19.

This chain connects TRBV6-2 or TRBV6-3 to TRBJ2-7, with 8 positions matching TRBD2. Per the germline V gene, CDR1 is MNHEY and CDR2 is SVGEGT. The CDR3 extends over 13 amino acids. V was pared by 5 bases and J by 7 bases, with 7 bases of the junction left unmatched. The CDR3 protein is CASSVTSGGEQYV. CDR3 bases: TGTGCCAGCAGTGTAACTAGCGGAGGTGAGCAGTACGTC.

The chain links TRBV19 to TRBJ1-5; 7 bases are shared with TRBD1. Losses at the gene ends were 5 bases for V and 7 bases for J; bases not matched to a gene: 14. The CDR3 runs 16 residues. Germline V gene lookup returns CDR1 LNHDA and CDR2 SQIVND (reference sequence). The CDR3 nucleotides read TGTGCCAGTAGTTTGTACCGGGACAGCCGTGGGCAGCCCCAGCATTTT. Residues: CASSLYRDSRGQPQHF.

J is TRBJ1-2 and V is TRBV6-5; tentative D call: TRBD1 (6 bases). Trimming removed 5 bases from V and 7 bases from J, with 11 bases in between. From germline, CDR1 is MNHEY and CDR2 SVGAGI. This CDR3 has 12 amino acids. The CDR3 DNA reads as TGTGCCAGCAGTCAGGACAGCCCTGGCTACACCTTC. Amino acid sequence: CASSQDSPGYTF.